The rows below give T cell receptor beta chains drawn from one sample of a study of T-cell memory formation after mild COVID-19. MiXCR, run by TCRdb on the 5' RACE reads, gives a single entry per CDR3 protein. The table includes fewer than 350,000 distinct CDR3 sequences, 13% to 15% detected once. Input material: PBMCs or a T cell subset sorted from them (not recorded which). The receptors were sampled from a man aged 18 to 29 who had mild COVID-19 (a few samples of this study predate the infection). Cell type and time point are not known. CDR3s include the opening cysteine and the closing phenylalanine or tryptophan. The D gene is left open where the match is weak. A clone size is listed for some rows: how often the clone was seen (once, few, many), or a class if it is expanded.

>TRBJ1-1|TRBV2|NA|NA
TGTGCCGTTAGGGGTAACACTGAAGCTTTCTTT
CAVRGNTEAFF
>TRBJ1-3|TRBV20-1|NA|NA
TGCAGTGCTCGTAAGGCGGGGCTCCCCCGGGTTTTGTCCGGAAACACCATATATTTT
CSARKAGLPRVLSGNTIYF
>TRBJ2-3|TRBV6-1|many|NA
TGTGCCAGCAGTGAAGGTTGGGGGACAGATACGCAGTATTTT
CASSEGWGTDTQYF
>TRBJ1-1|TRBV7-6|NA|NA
TGTGCCAGCAGCTTATCAGGGGATTTTACTGAAGCTTTCTTT
CASSLSGDFTEAFF
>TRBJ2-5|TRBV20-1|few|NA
TGCAGTGCCTCGCAGGGTTCGAAAGAGACCCAGTACTTC
CSASQGSKETQYF
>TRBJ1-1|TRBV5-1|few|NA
TGCGCCAGCAACCGGGACCCCGTAGGAGTGAACACTGAAGCTTTCTTT
CASNRDPVGVNTEAFF
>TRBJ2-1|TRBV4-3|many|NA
TGCGCCAGCAGCCAATCCCGGTCGAGGACCAATGAGCAGTTCTTC
CASSQSRSRTNEQFF
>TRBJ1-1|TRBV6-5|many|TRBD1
TGTGCCAGCAGTCGACAGGGTGGAAACACTGAAGCTTTCTTT
CASSRQGGNTEAFF
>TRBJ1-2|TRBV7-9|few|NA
TGTGCCAACCTGGATGGGGGTGGCTACACCTTC
CANLDGGGYTF
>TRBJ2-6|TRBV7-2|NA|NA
TGTGCCAGCAGCCGACGGTCTGAGGCCAACGTCCTGACTTTC
CASSRRSEANVLTF
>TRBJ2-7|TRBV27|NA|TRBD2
TGTGCCAGCAGTTACGCCTCTAGCGGGGGTTACGAGCAGTACTTC
CASSYASSGGYEQYF
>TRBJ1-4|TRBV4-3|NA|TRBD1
TGCGCCAGCAGCCATGAAACCACAGGGGTAGAGGGGGAAAAACTGTTTTTT
CASSHETTGVEGEKLFF
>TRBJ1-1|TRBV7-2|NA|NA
TGTGCCAGCAGCTTACAGTCGGCAGGGAACACTGAAGCTTTCTTT
CASSLQSAGNTEAFF
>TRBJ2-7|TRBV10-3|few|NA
TGTGCCATCAACCCAGCCCTGACCTACGAGCAGTACTTC
CAINPALTYEQYF
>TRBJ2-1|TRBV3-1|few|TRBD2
TGTGCCAGCAGCCAAGCGGGGACTAGCGGGGGGTTGAGTGAGCAGTTCTTC
CASSQAGTSGGLSEQFF
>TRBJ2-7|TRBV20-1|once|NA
TGCAGTGCTAGAGATCCCGTCCGAGTCTACGAGCAGTACTTC
CSARDPVRVYEQYF
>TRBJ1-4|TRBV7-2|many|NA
TGTGCCAGCAGCTTGGGGGGACGGGGCGAAAAACTGTTTTTT
CASSLGGRGEKLFF
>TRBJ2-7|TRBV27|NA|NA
TGTGCCAGCAGAGGGACGGAGTCCTACGAGCAGTACTTC
CASRGTESYEQYF